The sequence of this T cell receptor beta chain was determined in a study of human T cells and chemical hapten exposure. In its sample, this clonotype was seen many times. The antigen remains undetermined. The time point was: patch test 1, 2 weeks after DPC sensitization. The sample's treatment: therapeutic diphenylcyclopropenone sensitization with weekly scalp DPC. At patch-test visits, sampling came before the patch test. TCRdb used MiXCR to reprocess the RACE reads, holding one entry per CDR3 protein. The repertoire includes roughly 120,000 distinct CDR3 sequences, about 12% of them detected once, and around 1.4% sits in the top ten. Study conclusions and caveats: Controls had significantly fewer large CDR3 similarity clusters than were formed by expanded TCRs. TCRs exceeding a frequency of 1 in 1000 stayed unchanged under DPC sensitization. The presence of alopecia in the donors means their immune response may differ from healthy people's.

Trimming shortened V by 1 base and J by 7 bases, and 13 bases separated the two germline ends. The V gene's germline CDR1 is SEHNR and CDR2 FQNEAQ (reference sequence). This CDR3 comprises 14 residues. The chain links TRBV7-9 to TRBJ1-2, with D uncertain. The sequencing here drew on whole blood, taken in connection with sensitization to the hapten diphenylcyclopropenone (DPC). This sequence was found in a woman in her forties or fifties with alopecia areata. Some clones in this sample may be carry-over from other donors' samples. Here the CDR3 reads CASSLEAASGGYTF. In DNA, the CDR3 is TGTGCCAGCAGCTTAGAAGCTGCGTCGGGTGGCTACACCTTC.